Given below is one T cell receptor (beta chain) in context. These data originate in a study of T cell changes during pregnancy in multiple sclerosis. Trimming took 6 bases from V and 7 from J, leaving 10 bases between them. CDR3 size: 13 residues. Germline CDR1 reads MNHEY; CDR2 reads SVGAGI. Method: immunoSEQ multiplex PCR; TCRdb's copy keeps in-frame clones and lacks some. The table records tens of thousands of clones, 85% to 95% of them present only once. This chain uses TRBV6-5 with TRBJ1-6; D call uncertain. Sequenced here: CD8+ T cells from peripheral blood mononuclear cells, sampled in the third trimester of pregnancy. This TCR derives from a female donor in good health, enrolled as a control in a pregnancy study. CDR3 nucleotide sequence: TGTGCCAGCAGCCCGATGAGGAATTCACCCCTCCACTTT. Translated: CASSPMRNSPLHF.